The clone carrying this T cell receptor beta chain was observed a few times. The data originate from a study of blood T cell repertoires in COVID-19. Study-wide context: Whether acute or convalescent, the COVID-19 samples came from the United States, Italy and Spain. Nucleic acid was either cDNA or gDNA, and it came from T cells, B-cell-depleted T cells, or PBMCs.

Authors' processing steps: The authors estimated nucleated cell counts from reference gene primer amplification. The assay was immunoSEQ multiplex PCR, and TCRdb's table has in-frame clones only and misses some. The V and J calls and the clone size are those of that table, but D and trimming were determined from the DNA. The sample holds 30,000 to 35,000 clones, 70% to 80% seen once. Germline loops: CDR1 MDHEN, CDR2 SYDVKM. With 8 bases clipped from V and 10 bases from J, the junction kept 6 bases outside the gene matches. The CDR3 is 13 amino acids. The clonotype comes from a woman aged 55-70 years with acute or convalescent COVID-19. The sequenced sample was peripheral blood. The chain carries TRBV28 and TRBJ1-6; 9 bases are shared with TRBD1. The CDR3 nucleotides are TGTGCCAGCTCCGGGACAGGGCGCTCACCCCTCCACTTT. Protein sequence: CASSGTGRSPLHF.